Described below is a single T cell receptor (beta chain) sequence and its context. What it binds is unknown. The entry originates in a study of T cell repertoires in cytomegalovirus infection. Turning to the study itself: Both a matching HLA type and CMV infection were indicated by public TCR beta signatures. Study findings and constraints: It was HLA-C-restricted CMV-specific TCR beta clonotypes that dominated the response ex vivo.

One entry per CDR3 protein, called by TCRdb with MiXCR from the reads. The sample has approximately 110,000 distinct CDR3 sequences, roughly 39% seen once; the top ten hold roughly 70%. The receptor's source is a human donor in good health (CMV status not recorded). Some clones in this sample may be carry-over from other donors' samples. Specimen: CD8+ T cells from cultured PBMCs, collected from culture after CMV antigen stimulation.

CDR3 DNA sequence: TGTGCCAGCAGTTACGGGGGAGACAGGGTTCTTGGCTACACCTTC. This encodes CASSYGGDRVLGYTF. The gene calls are TRBV6-6 and TRBJ1-2, with 7 nucleotides matching TRBD1. V lost 2 bases, J lost 7 bases, and 10 bases stayed unmatched. CDR1 is MNHNY, CDR2 SVGAGI, per germline (reference sequence). This CDR3 region has 15 residues.